One T cell receptor (beta chain) is described in this entry. Original processing notes: The assay estimated nucleated cells by amplifying reference gene primers. The data were produced by immunoSEQ multiplex PCR, yet TCRdb's version contains in-frame clones alone and is incomplete. The D gene and trimming were derived from the DNA, and the V and J assignments and clone size from that table. The data contain fewer than 180,000 clones, approximately 84% of them singletons. This sample is part of a study of blood T cell repertoires in COVID-19. Overall study context: Sites in the United States, Italy and Spain provided acute and convalescent COVID-19 samples.

The CDR3 length is 17 residues. CDR1 and CDR2 (germline): MDHEN, SYDVKM. The ends lost 3 bases at V and 2 bases at J; junction bases unmatched: 10. The sequenced sample consisted of peripheral blood. This chain joins TRBV28 and TRBJ1-3, with TRBD1 identical over 7 bases. This TCR was sampled from a man aged 70-80 years with acute or convalescent COVID-19. In DNA form, the CDR3 reads TGTGCCAGCAGTTTCGCGCAGGGGGGAGCGCCTGGAAACACCATATATTTT. Its translation is CASSFAQGGAPGNTIYF.